This T cell receptor beta chain derives from a study of T cell repertoires in cytomegalovirus infection. Overall study context: The authors relied on CMV epitopes, both recently identified HLA-C-restricted and well-studied HLA-B-restricted. Public TCR beta signature analysis indicated the presence of both CMV infection and matching HLA type.

One entry per CDR3 protein results from TCRdb running MiXCR on the reads. This repertoire shows 640,000 or so distinct CDR3 sequences, about 30% found once; its top ten account for 15% to 20%. Broader study findings: The response measured ex vivo was dominated by TCR beta clonotypes (HLA-C-restricted and CMV-specific).

Worth noting for this clonotype: What it binds is unknown.

CDR1 is DFQATT and CDR2 is SNEGSKA in the germline V gene (reference sequence). V was trimmed by 5 bases and J by 8 bases, leaving 13 bases between them. There are 13 residues in the CDR3. The origin of this receptor is a human donor in good health (CMV status not recorded). Some clones in this sample may be carry-over from other donors' samples. Sample: cultured PBMCs, taken from culture after CMV antigen stimulation. This chain connects TRBV20-1 to TRBJ1-6, with no clear D. The DNA for the CDR3 is TGCAGTGCTGTTCCGATTATCTATTCACCCCTCCACTTT. It codes for CSAVPIIYSPLHF.